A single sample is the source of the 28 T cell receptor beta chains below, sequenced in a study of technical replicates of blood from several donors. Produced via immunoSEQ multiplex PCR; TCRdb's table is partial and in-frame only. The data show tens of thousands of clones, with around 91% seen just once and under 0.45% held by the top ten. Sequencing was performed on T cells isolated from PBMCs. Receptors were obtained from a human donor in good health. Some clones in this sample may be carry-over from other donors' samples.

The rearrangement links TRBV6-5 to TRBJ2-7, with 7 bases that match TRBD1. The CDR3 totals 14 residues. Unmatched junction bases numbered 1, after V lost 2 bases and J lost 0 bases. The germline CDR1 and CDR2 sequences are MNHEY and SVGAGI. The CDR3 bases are TGTGCCAGCAGTTACCGGGACAGCTCCTACGAGCAGTACTTC. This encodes CASSYRDSSYEQYF.

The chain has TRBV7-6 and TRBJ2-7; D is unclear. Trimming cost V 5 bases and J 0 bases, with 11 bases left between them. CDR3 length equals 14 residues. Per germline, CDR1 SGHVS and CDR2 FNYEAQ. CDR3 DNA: TGTGCCAGCAGCCGCGGATACCGCTCCTACGAGCAGTACTTC. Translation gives CASSRGYRSYEQYF.

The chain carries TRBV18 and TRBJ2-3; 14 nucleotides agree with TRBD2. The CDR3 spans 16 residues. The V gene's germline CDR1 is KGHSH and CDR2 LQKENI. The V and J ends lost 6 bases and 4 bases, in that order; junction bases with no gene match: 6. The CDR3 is CASSSGLAGEADTQYF. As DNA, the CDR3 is TGTGCCAGCTCTTCGGGACTAGCGGGAGAGGCAGATACGCAGTATTTT.

The CDR3 DNA is TGTGCCAGTAGCTGGACAGGCTCCTACGAGCAGTACTTC. This codes for CASSWTGSYEQYF. The V gene is TRBV19, the J gene TRBJ2-7; 7 bases align to TRBD1. Germline values: CDR1 LNHDA, CDR2 SQIVND (reference sequence). Trimming at V came to 6 bases and at J to 0 bases, leaving 2 bases not matched to a gene. The CDR3 runs to 13 residues.

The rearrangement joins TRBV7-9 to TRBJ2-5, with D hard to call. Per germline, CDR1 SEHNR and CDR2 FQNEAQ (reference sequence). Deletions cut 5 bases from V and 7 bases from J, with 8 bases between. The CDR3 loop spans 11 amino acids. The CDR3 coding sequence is TGTGCCAGCAGCCTAAGAGTGACCCAGTACTTC. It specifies CASSLRVTQYF.

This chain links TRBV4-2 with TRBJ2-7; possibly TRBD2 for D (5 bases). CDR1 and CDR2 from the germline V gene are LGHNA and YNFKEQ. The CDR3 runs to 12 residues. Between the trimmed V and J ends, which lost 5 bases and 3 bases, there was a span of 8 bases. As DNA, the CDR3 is TGTGCCAGCAGCACGACTAACTACGAGCAGTACTTC. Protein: CASSTTNYEQYF.

This CDR3 is CASSALRDRGYGYTF. The CDR3, as DNA: TGTGCCAGCAGTGCCCTCCGGGACAGGGGCTATGGCTACACCTTC. This chain connects TRBV27 to TRBJ1-2; 10 bases line up with TRBD1. This CDR3 has 15 residues. Germline CDR1 and CDR2: MNHEY and SMNVEV (reference sequence). With 5 bases clipped from V and 4 bases from J, the junction kept 7 bases outside the gene matches.

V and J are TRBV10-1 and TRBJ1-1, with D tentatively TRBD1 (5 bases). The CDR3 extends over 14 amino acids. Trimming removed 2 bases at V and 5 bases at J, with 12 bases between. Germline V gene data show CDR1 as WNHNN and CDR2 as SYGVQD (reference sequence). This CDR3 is CASSERGVGTEAFF. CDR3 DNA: TGCGCCAGCAGTGAGCGGGGGGTAGGGACTGAAGCTTTCTTT.

The DNA of the CDR3 is TGCGCCAGCAGCTTTGTAGCGGGAGGGGGTGAGCAGTTCTTC. It encodes CASSFVAGGGEQFF. The V gene is TRBV5-1, the J gene TRBJ2-1; the match to TRBD2 covers 11 bases. The CDR3 is 14 amino acids. J lost 9 bases, V lost 2 bases, and 4 bases had no gene match. The germline CDR1 and CDR2 sequences are SGHRS and YFSETQ.

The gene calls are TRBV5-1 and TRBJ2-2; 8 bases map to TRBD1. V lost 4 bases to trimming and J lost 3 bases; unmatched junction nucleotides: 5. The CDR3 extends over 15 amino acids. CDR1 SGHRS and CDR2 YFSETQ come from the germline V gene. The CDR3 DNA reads TGCGCCAGCAGCCTGGACAGGGTGCACACCGGGGAGCTGTTTTTT. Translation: CASSLDRVHTGELFF.

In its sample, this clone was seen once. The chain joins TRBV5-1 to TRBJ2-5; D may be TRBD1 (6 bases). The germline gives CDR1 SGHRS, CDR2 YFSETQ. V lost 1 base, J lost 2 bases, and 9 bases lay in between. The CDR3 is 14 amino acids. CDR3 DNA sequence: TGCGCCAGCAGCTTGTCAGGGGCACAAGAGACCCAGTACTTC. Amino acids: CASSLSGAQETQYF.

This chain's CDR3 is CASSSDGYSNQPQHF. For the CDR3, the DNA is TGTGCCAGCAGCTCCGACGGGTATAGCAATCAGCCCCAGCATTTT. The chain carries TRBV6-1 and TRBJ1-5; D remains unclear. CDR3 length: 15 residues. The germline V gene encodes CDR1 MNHNS and CDR2 SASEGT. V was shortened by 6 bases and J by 0 bases, with 12 bases between the two germline ends.

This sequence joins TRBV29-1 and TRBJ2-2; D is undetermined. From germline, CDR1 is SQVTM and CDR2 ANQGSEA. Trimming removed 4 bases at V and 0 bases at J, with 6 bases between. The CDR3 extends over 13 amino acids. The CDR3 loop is CSVAPSNTGELFF. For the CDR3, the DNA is TGCAGCGTTGCCCCTTCGAACACCGGGGAGCTGTTTTTT.

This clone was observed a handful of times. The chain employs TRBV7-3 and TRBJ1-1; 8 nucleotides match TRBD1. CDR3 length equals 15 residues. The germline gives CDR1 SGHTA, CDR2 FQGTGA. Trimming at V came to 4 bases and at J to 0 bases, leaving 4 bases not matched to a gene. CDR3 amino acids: CASSSAGGVNTEAFF. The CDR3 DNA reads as TGTGCCAGCAGCTCGGCAGGGGGCGTGAACACTGAAGCTTTCTTT. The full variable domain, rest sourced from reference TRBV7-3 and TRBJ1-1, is GAGVSQTPSNKVTEKGKYVELRCDPISGHTALYWYRQSLGQGPEFLIYFQGTGAADDSGLPNDRFFAVRPEGSVSTLKIQRTERGDSAVYLCASSSAGGVNTEAFFGQGTRLTVV.

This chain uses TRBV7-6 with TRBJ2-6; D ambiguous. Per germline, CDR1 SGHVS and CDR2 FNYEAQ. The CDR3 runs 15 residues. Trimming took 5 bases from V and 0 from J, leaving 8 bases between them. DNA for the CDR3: TGTGCCAGCAGCCCTCGAGACTCTGGGGCCAACGTCCTGACTTTC. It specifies CASSPRDSGANVLTF.

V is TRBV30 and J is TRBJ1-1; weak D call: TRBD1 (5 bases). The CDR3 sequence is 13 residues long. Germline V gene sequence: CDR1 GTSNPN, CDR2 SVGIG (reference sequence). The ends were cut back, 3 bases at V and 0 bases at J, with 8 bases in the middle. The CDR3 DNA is TGTGCCTGGAGCGGGACTCTGAACACTGAAGCTTTCTTT. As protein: CAWSGTLNTEAFF.

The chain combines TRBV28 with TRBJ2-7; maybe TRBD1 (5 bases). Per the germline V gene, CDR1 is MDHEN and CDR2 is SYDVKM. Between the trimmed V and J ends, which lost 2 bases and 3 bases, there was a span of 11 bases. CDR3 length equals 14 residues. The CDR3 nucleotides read TGTGCCAGCAGTTTAGCGACAGTACTCTACGAGCAGTACTTC. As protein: CASSLATVLYEQYF. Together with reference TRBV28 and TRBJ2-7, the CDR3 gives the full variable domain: DVKVTQSSRYLVKRTGEKVFLECVQDMDHENMFWYRQDPGLGLRLIYFSYDVKMKEKGDIPEGYSVSREKKERFSLILESASTNQTSMYLCASSLATVLYEQYFGPGTRLTVT.

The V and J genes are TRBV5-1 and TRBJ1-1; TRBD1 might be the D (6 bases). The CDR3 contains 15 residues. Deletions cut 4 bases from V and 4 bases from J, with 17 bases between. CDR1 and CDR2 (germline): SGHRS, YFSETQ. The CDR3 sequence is CASSLETGRITEAFF. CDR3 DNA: TGCGCCAGCAGCCTAGAGACAGGTAGAATCACTGAAGCTTTCTTT.

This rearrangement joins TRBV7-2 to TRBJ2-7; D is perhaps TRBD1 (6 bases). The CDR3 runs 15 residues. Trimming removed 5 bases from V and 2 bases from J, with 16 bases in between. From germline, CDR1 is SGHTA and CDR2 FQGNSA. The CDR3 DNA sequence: TGTGCCAGCAGCGGCACCAGGGGAAACGCCTACGAGCAGTACTTC. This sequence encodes CASSGTRGNAYEQYF.

As DNA, the CDR3 is TGTGCCAGCAGCAGAGCGGGGTCCTACGAGCAGTACTTC. Translation gives CASSRAGSYEQYF. The V and J genes are TRBV11-3 and TRBJ2-7, with 7 bases lining up with TRBD2. V shed 5 bases and J 1 base; nucleotides not matched to a gene: 2. The CDR3 runs 13 residues. CDR1 and CDR2 (germline): SGHNT, YENEEA.

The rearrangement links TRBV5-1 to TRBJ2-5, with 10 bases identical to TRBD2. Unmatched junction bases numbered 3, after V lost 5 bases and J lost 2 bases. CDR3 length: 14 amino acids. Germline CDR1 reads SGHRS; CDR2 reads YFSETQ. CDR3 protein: CASRPSGGQETQYF. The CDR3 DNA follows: TGCGCCAGCAGGCCTAGCGGGGGACAAGAGACCCAGTACTTC.

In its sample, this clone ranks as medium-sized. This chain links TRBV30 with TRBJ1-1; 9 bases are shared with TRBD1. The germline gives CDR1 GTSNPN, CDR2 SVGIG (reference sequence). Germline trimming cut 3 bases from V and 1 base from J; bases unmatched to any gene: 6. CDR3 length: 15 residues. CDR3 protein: CAWRDRGRGNTEAFF. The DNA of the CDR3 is TGTGCCTGGAGGGACAGGGGTAGGGGGAACACTGAAGCTTTCTTT. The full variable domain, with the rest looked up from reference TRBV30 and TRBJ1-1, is SQTIHQWPATLVQPVGSPLSLECTVEGTSNPNLYWYRQAAGRGLQLLFYSVGIGQISSEVPQNLSASRPQDRQFILSSKKLLLSDSGFYLCAWRDRGRGNTEAFFGQGTRLTVV.

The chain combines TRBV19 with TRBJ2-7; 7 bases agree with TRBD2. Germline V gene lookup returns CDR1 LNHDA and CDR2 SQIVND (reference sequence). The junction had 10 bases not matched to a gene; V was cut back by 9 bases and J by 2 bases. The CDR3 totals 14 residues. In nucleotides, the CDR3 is TGTGCCAGCAAGCCGGCTAGCGGAACCTACGAGCAGTACTTC. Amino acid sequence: CASKPASGTYEQYF.

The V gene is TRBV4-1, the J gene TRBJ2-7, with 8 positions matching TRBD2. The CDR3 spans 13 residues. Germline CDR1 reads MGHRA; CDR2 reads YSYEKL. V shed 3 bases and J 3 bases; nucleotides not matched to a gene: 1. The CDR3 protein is CASSHGTSYEQYF. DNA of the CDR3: TGCGCCAGCAGCCACGGGACTAGCTACGAGCAGTACTTC.

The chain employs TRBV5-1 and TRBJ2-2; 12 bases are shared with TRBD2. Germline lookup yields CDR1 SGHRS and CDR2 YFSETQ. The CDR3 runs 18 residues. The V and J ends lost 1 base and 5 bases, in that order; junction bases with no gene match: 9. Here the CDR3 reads CASSLTRTSGEITGELFF. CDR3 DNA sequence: TGCGCCAGCAGCTTGACTCGGACTAGCGGGGAGATAACCGGGGAGCTGTTTTTT.

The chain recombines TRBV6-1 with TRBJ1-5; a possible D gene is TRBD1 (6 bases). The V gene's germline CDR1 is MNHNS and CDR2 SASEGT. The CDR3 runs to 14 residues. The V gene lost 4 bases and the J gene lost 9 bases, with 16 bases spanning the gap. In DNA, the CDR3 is TGTGCCAGCAGTGGGTCATGGGGGCAGGGGCCCCAGCATTTT. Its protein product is CASSGSWGQGPQHF.

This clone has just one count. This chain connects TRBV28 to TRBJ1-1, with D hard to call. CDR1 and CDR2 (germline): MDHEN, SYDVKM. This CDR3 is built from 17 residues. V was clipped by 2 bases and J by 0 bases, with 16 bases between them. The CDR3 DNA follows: TGTGCCAGCAGTTTAGAGCGGGGAGTATCAGTGAACACTGAAGCTTTCTTT. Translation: CASSLERGVSVNTEAFF.

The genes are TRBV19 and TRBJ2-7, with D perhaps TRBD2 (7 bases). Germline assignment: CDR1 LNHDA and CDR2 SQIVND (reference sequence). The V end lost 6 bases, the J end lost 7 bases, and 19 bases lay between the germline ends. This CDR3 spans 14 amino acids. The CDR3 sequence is CASSPFRGAREQYF. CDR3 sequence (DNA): TGTGCCAGTAGCCCCTTTCGGGGGGCTCGGGAGCAGTACTTC.